This T cell receptor (beta chain) is from a study of blood T cells in healthy people across ages. Through a sample-barcoded 5' primer and a J-beta primer mix, a second PCR was run for roughly 7 to 11 cycles. TCRdb passed the 5' RACE reads through MiXCR, listing each CDR3 protein once. This sample has over a million distinct CDR3 sequences, with about 40% found just once. J gave up 3 bases and V 6 bases, and 10 bases lay outside the gene matches. This CDR3 is built from 17 residues. Germline V lookup: CDR1 ENHRY, CDR2 SYGVKD. Input material: blood. This sequence originates from a woman between 18 and 29 years old in good health. The rearrangement joins TRBV10-3 to TRBJ2-2; 10 positions match TRBD2. Here the CDR3 reads CAIRRTSGVLDTGELFF. DNA of the CDR3: TGTGCCATCAGAAGAACTAGCGGGGTTTTGGACACCGGGGAGCTGTTTTTT.